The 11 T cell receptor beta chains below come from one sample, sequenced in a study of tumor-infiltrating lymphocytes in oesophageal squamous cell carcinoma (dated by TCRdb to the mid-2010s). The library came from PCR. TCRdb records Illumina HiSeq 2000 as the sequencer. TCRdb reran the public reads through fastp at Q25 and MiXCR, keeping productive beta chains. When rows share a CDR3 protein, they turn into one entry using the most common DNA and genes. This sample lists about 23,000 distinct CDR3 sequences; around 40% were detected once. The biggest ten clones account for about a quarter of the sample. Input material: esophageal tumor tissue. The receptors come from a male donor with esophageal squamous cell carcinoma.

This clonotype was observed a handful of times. The chain's CDR3 is CASSLEAGGYNEQFF. The CDR3 DNA reads TGTGCCAGCAGCTTAGAGGCGGGAGGGTACAATGAGCAGTTCTTC. This sequence joins TRBV7-6 and TRBJ2-1, with 9 nucleotides matching TRBD2. The germline CDR1 and CDR2 sequences are SGHVS and FNYEAQ. V shed 1 base, J shed 4 bases, and the junction held 2 bases outside the gene matches. This CDR3 is 15 amino acids long.

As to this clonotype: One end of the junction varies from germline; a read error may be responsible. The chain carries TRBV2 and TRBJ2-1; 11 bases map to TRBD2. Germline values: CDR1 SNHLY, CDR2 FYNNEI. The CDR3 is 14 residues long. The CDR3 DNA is TGTGCCAGCAGTCTAGCGGGGGGTTCCTACGAGCACTACTTC. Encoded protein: CASSLAGGSYEHYF.

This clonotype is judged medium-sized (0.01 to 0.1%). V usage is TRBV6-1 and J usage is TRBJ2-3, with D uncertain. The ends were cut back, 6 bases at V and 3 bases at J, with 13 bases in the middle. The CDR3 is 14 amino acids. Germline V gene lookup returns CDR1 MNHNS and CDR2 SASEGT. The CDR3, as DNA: TGTGCCAGCAGGCTTTACGTTGGGACAGATACGCAGTATTTT. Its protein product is CASRLYVGTDTQYF.

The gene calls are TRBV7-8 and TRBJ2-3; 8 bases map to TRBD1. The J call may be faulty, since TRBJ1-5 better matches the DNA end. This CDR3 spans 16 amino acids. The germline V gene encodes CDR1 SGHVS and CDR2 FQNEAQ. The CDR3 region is CASSGTGGRGNQPQHF. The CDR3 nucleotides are TGTGCCAGCAGCGGTACAGGGGGTCGCGGCAATCAGCCCCAGCATTTT.

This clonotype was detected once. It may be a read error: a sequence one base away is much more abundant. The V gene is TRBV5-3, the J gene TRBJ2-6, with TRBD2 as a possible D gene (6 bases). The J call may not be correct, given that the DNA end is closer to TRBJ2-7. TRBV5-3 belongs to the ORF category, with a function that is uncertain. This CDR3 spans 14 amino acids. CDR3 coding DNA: TGTGCCGGCAGCTTCGGGGGAAGCTCCTACGAGCAGTACTTC. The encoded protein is CAGSFGGSSYEQYF.

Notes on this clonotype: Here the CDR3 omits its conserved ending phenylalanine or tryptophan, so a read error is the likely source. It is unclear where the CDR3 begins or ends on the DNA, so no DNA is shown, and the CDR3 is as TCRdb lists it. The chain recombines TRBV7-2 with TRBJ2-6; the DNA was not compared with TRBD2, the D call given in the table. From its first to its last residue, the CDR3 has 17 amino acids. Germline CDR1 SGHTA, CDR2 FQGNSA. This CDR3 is CASSFKQGPSYEQYFGP.

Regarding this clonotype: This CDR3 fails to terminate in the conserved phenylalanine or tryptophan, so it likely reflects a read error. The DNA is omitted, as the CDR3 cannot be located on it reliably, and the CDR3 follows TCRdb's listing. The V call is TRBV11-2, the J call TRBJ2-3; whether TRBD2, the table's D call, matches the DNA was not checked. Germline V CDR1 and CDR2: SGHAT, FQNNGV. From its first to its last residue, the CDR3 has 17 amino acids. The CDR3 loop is CASSLDRARPETQYFGP.

The CDR3 DNA reads as TGTGCCAGCAGCATAGGGACTAGCGGGAGGGCCGTGACCCAGTACTTC. It yields the protein CASSIGTSGRAVTQYF. The chain couples TRBV6-8 to TRBJ1-6; 16 bases are a match to TRBD2. The DNA matches TRBJ2-5 better at its end, which makes the J call doubtful. This CDR3 region has 16 residues. The germline CDR1 and CDR2 sequences are MNHGY and SAAAGT.

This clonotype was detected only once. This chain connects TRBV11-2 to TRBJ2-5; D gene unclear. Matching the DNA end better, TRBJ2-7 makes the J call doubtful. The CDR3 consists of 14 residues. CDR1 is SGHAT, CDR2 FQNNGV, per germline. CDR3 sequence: CASSLASGPYEQYF. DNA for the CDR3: TGTGCCAGCAGCTTAGCGTCGGGCCCTTACGAGCAGTACTTC.

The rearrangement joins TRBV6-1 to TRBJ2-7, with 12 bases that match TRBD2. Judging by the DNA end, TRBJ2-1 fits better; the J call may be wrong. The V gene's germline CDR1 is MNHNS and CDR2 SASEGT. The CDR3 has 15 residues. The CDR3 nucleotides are TGTGCCAGCAGCTGGACTAGCGGGGATTACAATGAGCAGTTCTTC. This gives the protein CASSWTSGDYNEQFF.

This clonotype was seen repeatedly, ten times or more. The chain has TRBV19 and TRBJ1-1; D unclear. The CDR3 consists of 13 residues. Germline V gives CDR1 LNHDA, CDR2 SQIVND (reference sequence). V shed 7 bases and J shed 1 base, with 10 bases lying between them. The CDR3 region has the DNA TGTGCCAGTACGCTCCGGGGGAACACTGAAGCTTTCTTT. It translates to CASTLRGNTEAFF.